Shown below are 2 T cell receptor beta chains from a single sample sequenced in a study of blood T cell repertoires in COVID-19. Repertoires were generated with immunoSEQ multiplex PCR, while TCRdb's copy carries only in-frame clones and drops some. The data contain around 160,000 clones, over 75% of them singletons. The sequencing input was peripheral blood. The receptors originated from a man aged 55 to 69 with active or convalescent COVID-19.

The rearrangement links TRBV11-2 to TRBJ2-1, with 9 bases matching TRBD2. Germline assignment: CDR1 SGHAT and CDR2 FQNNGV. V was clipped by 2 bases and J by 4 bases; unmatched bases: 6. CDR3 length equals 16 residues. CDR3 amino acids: CASSLFAGGVYNEQFF. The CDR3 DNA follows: TGTGCCAGCAGCTTATTTGCGGGAGGGGTTTACAATGAGCAGTTCTTC.

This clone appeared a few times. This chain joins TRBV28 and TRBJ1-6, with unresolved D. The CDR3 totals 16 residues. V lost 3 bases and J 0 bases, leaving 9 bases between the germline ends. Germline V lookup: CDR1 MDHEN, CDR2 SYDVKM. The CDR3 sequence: CASSLGTSSYNSPLHF. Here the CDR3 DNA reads TGTGCCAGCAGTTTGGGCACCAGCTCCTATAATTCACCCCTCCACTTT.